The present T cell receptor (beta chain) was sequenced within a study of cytomegalovirus exposure and HLA in healthy donors. Study context: HLA-typed donors were the source of 82 million or so unique TCRs, which an early data release held.

This PCR relied on a set of 60 Vbeta primers and 13 Jbeta primers. Some clones are missing from TCRdb's copy, which holds only in-frame ones; the method was immunoSEQ multiplex PCR. Of about 37,000 clones in the sample, just under 75% were seen once. This TCR derives from a man between 25 and 39 years old in good health and CMV-seronegative. Material: PBMCs.

As DNA, the CDR3 is TGCGCCAGCAGCCAAGTACTAGCGGCAGGAACCGTAAACATTCAGTACTTC. Translated: CASSQVLAAGTVNIQYF. This rearrangement joins TRBV4-1 to TRBJ2-4; TRBD2 aligns across 8 bases. This CDR3 is built from 17 residues. From germline, CDR1 is MGHRA and CDR2 YSYEKL. J was trimmed by 6 bases and V by 1 base; bases with no gene match: 11.